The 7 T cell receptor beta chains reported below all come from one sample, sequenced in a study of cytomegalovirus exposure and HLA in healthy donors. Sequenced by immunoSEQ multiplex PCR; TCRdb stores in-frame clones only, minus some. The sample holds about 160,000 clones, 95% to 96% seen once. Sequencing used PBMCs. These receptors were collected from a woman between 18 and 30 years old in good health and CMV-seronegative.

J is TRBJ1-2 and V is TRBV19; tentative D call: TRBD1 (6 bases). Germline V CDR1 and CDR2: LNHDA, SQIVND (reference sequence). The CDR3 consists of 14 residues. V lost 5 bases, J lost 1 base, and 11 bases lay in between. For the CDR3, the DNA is TGTGCCAGTAGTGAAACAGGGAATAACTATGGCTACACCTTC. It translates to CASSETGNNYGYTF.

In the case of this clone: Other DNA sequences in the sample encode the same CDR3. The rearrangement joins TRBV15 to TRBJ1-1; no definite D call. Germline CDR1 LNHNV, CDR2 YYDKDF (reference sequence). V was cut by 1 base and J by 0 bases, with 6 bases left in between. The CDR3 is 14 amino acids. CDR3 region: CATSRGGVNTEAFF. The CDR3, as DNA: TGTGCCACCAGCAGAGGGGGAGTGAACACTGAAGCTTTCTTT.

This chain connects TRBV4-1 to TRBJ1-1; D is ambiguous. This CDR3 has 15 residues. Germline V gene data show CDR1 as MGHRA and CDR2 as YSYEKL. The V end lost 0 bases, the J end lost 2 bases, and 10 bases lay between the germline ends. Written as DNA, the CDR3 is TGCGCCAGCAGCCAAGATGGGCAGGATAACACTGAAGCTTTCTTT. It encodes CASSQDGQDNTEAFF.

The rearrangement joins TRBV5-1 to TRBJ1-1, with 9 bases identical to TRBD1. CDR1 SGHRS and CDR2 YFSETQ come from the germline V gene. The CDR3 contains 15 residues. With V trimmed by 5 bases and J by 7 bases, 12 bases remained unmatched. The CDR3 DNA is TGCGCCAGCAGTTCTCCGGGACAGGGAAGGGGTGAAGCTTTCTTT. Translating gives CASSSPGQGRGEAFF.

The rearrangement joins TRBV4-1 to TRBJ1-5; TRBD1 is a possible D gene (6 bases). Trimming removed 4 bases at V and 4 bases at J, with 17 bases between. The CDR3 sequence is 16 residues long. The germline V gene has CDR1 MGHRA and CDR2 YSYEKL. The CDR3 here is CASSPLPLQGNQPQHF. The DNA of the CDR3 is TGCGCCAGCAGCCCCCTACCGTTGCAGGGGAATCAGCCCCAGCATTTT.

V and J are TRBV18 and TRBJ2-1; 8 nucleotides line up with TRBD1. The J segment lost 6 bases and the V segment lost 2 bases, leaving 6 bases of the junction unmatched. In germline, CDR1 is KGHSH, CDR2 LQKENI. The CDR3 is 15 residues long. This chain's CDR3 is CASSPGDRNFNEQFF. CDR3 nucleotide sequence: TGTGCCAGCTCACCAGGGGACAGGAATTTCAATGAGCAGTTCTTC.

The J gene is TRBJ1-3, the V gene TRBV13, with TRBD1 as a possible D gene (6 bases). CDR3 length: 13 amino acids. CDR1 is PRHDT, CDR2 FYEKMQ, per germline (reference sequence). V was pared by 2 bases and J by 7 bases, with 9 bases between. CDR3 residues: CASSLRGWNTIYF. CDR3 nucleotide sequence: TGTGCCAGCAGCTTAAGGGGGTGGAACACCATATATTTT.